This T cell receptor (beta chain) comes out of a study of neoadjuvant anti-PD-1 for oral cavity cancer. This clone has only one observation. Produced via immunoSEQ multiplex PCR; TCRdb's table is partial and in-frame only. This sample has a few thousand clones, with less than 65% found just once. Germline V CDR1 and CDR2: MNHNS, SASEGT. V shed 6 bases, J shed 7 bases, and the junction held 8 bases outside the gene matches. The CDR3 consists of 14 residues. As for time point: after neoadjuvant nivolumab, at surgical resection. The source was tumor tissue, collected after nivolumab (anti-PD-1) treatment. This clonotype was obtained from a person aged 40-85 years with oral cavity squamous cell carcinoma. The chain employs TRBV6-1 and TRBJ1-4; 7 nucleotides match TRBD1. CDR3: CASRQTGAGEKLFF. The CDR3 region has the DNA TGTGCCAGCAGGCAAACAGGGGCGGGTGAAAAACTGTTTTTT.